Below are 2 T cell receptor beta chains sequenced from a single sample in a study of T cell clonotyping in hematopoietic cell transplantation. Clones were sequenced by immunoSEQ multiplex PCR, and TCRdb holds only the in-frame ones, with some missing. The sample lists more than 5,000 clones; about 90% were seen once. The sequencing used peripheral blood mononuclear cells, collected 100 days after allogeneic stem cell transplant. These receptors originate from a male patient aged 70-79 years who had an allogeneic stem cell transplant from an unrelated donor, so T cells may come from the graft donor. Some clones in this sample may be carry-over from other donors' samples.

The V call is TRBV2, the J call TRBJ1-1, with D unresolved. The CDR3 has 14 residues. The germline V gene encodes CDR1 SNHLY and CDR2 FYNNEI. Trimming stripped 2 bases from V and 2 bases from J, with 9 bases between. This CDR3 reads CASSELVVNTEAFF. For the CDR3, the DNA is TGTGCCAGCAGTGAATTGGTAGTCAACACTGAAGCTTTCTTT.

This clone was counted a single time. The rearrangement joins TRBV30 to TRBJ2-3; TRBD2 matches at 11 bases. V shed 4 bases and J 2 bases; nucleotides not matched to a gene: 8. This CDR3 has 16 residues. Germline CDR1 GTSNPN, CDR2 SVGIG (reference sequence). CDR3 in amino acids: CAWTEGLAGFTDTQYF. In DNA form, the CDR3 reads TGTGCCTGGACGGAAGGACTAGCGGGTTTCACAGATACGCAGTATTTT.